What follows are 24 T cell receptor beta chains derived from one specimen sequenced in a study of cytomegalovirus exposure and HLA in healthy donors. PCR involved 60 Vbeta and 13 Jbeta primers. Method: immunoSEQ multiplex PCR; TCRdb's copy keeps in-frame clones and lacks some. Of fewer than 200,000 clones detected, 80% appear once; the ten largest clones hold about 4.4%. The sequenced material came from PBMCs. All receptors come from a woman aged 50 to 60 in good health and CMV-seropositive.

V is TRBV19 and J is TRBJ2-1, with 11 bases that match TRBD2. Germline V gene data show CDR1 as LNHDA and CDR2 as SQIVND (reference sequence). The CDR3 spans 15 residues. V lost 5 bases and J lost 4; bases outside the gene matches: 4. The CDR3 DNA reads as TGTGCCAGTAGTCTCCTAGCGGGAGGTTACAATGAGCAGTTCTTC. Residues: CASSLLAGGYNEQFF.

V is TRBV19 and J is TRBJ2-5; TRBD1 matches 9 bases. Germline V gene lookup returns CDR1 LNHDA and CDR2 SQIVND (reference sequence). The J segment lost 5 bases and the V segment lost 0 bases, leaving 10 bases of the junction unmatched. This CDR3 is 17 amino acids long. The CDR3 DNA sequence: TGTGCCAGTAGTATAGATCTGGCGGGACAGGGTGCCGAGACCCAGTACTTC. Amino acid sequence: CASSIDLAGQGAETQYF. The whole variable domain, remainder taken from reference TRBV19 and TRBJ2-5, is DGGITQSPKYLFRKEGQNVTLSCEQNLNHDAMYWYRQDPGQGLRLIYYSQIVNDFQKGDIAEGYSVSREKKESFPLTVTSAQKNPTAFYLCASSIDLAGQGAETQYFGPGTRLLVL.

The V gene is TRBV19, the J gene TRBJ1-1, with TRBD1 identical over 12 bases. This CDR3 is built from 16 residues. V gave up 7 bases and J gave up 1 base; unmatched junction bases: 7. CDR1 is LNHDA, CDR2 SQIVND, per germline (reference sequence). Here the CDR3 DNA reads TGTGCCAGTACCCGGGACAGGGGGCTTGAGAACACTGAAGCTTTCTTT. This codes for CASTRDRGLENTEAFF. Filled out from reference TRBV19 and TRBJ1-1, the complete variable domain reads DGGITQSPKYLFRKEGQNVTLSCEQNLNHDAMYWYRQDPGQGLRLIYYSQIVNDFQKGDIAEGYSVSREKKESFPLTVTSAQKNPTAFYLCASTRDRGLENTEAFFGQGTRLTVV.

A few counts support this clone. This chain links TRBV7-9 with TRBJ1-1, with TRBD1 matching over 9 bases. V dropped 4 bases and J dropped 4; count of bases not matched to a gene: 10. Germline CDR1 reads SEHNR; CDR2 reads FQNEAQ (reference sequence). CDR3 size: 16 residues. In nucleotides, the CDR3 is TGTGCCAGCAGCTCAACCTTTGGGACAGGGCCCACTGAAGCTTTCTTT. It is translated as CASSSTFGTGPTEAFF.

This clone was detected only once. The chain recombines TRBV19 with TRBJ2-2; possible D gene TRBD2, 6 bases. This CDR3 region has 14 residues. Germline V lookup: CDR1 LNHDA, CDR2 SQIVND (reference sequence). V lost 8 bases and J 4 bases, leaving 14 bases between the germline ends. In DNA, the CDR3 is TGTGCCAGTCGAGGGATCGGGGGCACCGGGGAGCTGTTTTTT. Amino acids: CASRGIGGTGELFF.

This clone was observed a handful of times. The chain carries TRBV19 and TRBJ1-1; D is possibly TRBD1 (5 bases). The germline CDR1 and CDR2 sequences are LNHDA and SQIVND (reference sequence). The CDR3 is 13 amino acids. The ends were cut back, 6 bases at V and 5 bases at J, with 13 bases in the middle. The CDR3, as DNA: TGTGCCAGTAGGCACCTGGGGGGGACTGAAGCTTTCTTT. Translation gives CASRHLGGTEAFF.

This clone was detected only once. CDR3 sequence: CASSPGRGTYEQYF. CDR3 in DNA: TGTGCCAGCAGCCCAGGAAGGGGAACCTACGAGCAGTACTTC. The chain recombines TRBV7-6 with TRBJ2-7, with D tentatively TRBD1 (5 bases). Trimming removed 5 bases at V and 2 bases at J, with 13 bases between. Per germline, CDR1 SGHVS and CDR2 FNYEAQ. CDR3 length: 14 residues.

V and J are TRBV27 and TRBJ1-1; 8 nucleotides line up with TRBD1. The ends lost 6 bases at V and 2 bases at J; junction bases unmatched: 5. Germline-derived CDR1 and CDR2 are MNHEY and SMNVEV (reference sequence). The CDR3 spans 14 residues. The CDR3 DNA sequence: TGTGCCAGCAGGTGGACAGGGCTAAACACTGAAGCTTTCTTT. Translating gives CASRWTGLNTEAFF.

The rearrangement links TRBV7-2 to TRBJ2-7, with D possibly TRBD1 on 5 matching bases. Germline lookup yields CDR1 SGHTA and CDR2 FQGNSA. Trimming took 1 base from V and 2 from J, leaving 9 bases between them. This CDR3 region has 14 residues. This CDR3 is CASSLVQGTYEQYF. CDR3 DNA sequence: TGTGCCAGCAGCTTAGTGCAGGGCACCTACGAGCAGTACTTC. The full variable domain, completed using reference TRBV7-2 and TRBJ2-7, is GAGVSQSPSNKVTEKGKDVELRCDPISGHTALYWYRQSLGQGLEFLIYFQGNSAPDKSGLPSDRFSAERTGGSVSTLTIQRTQQEDSAVYLCASSLVQGTYEQYFGPGTRLTVT.

The V and J genes are TRBV25-1 and TRBJ2-1; 9 bases line up with TRBD2. CDR3 length equals 15 residues. J gave up 2 bases and V 10 bases, and 9 bases lay outside the gene matches. In germline, CDR1 is MGHDK, CDR2 SYGVNS. CDR3 nucleotide sequence: TGTGCCACCTCAAGAGCGGGGGGTCCCTACAATGAGCAGTTCTTC. Protein product: CATSRAGGPYNEQFF.

CDR3 region: CASSYSGDRAQPQHF. CDR3 nucleotides: TGTGCCAGCAGTTACTCCGGCGACAGGGCCCAGCCCCAGCATTTT. The J gene is TRBJ1-5, the V gene TRBV6-5; TRBD1 matches at 7 bases. This CDR3 spans 15 amino acids. CDR1 MNHEY and CDR2 SVGAGI come from the germline V gene. Germline trimming cut 0 bases from V and 7 bases from J; bases unmatched to any gene: 6.

V gene TRBV15 combines with J gene TRBJ1-5; a possible D gene is TRBD1 (6 bases). Trimming removed 5 bases from V and 4 bases from J, with 12 bases in between. This CDR3 has 14 residues. Germline lookup yields CDR1 LNHNV and CDR2 YYDKDF (reference sequence). CDR3 in DNA: TGTGCCACCAGCTTCGTACAGGGAAATCAGCCCCAGCATTTT. It yields the protein CATSFVQGNQPQHF.

This chain joins TRBV15 and TRBJ2-7, with D perhaps TRBD1 (6 bases). V was clipped by 3 bases and J by 0 bases, with 12 bases between them. The length of the CDR3 is 15 residues. Germline CDR1 and CDR2: LNHNV and YYDKDF (reference sequence). The CDR3 reads CATSSGQLSSYEQYF. In nucleotides, the CDR3 is TGTGCCACCAGCAGCGGACAGCTTAGCTCCTACGAGCAGTACTTC.

This clone was recorded only once. V gene TRBV4-1 combines with J gene TRBJ2-7, with 11 nucleotides matching TRBD2. The germline gives CDR1 MGHRA, CDR2 YSYEKL. CDR3 length: 15 amino acids. V was pared by 2 bases and J by 2 bases, with 2 bases of the junction left unmatched. The CDR3 coding sequence is TGCGCCAGCAGCCAAATAGCGGGAGGGCCCTACGAGCAGTACTTC. Its translation: CASSQIAGGPYEQYF.

This clone appeared once. V usage is TRBV5-6 and J usage is TRBJ2-7; the D gene is possibly TRBD1 (5 bases). Trimming left V 4 bases short and J 2 bases short, with 13 bases between. This CDR3 is built from 14 residues. Germline CDR1 reads SGHDT; CDR2 reads YYEEEE. The CDR3 nucleotides read TGTGCCAGCAGCCGCAGTGGGGCCCCCTACGAGCAGTACTTC. Residues: CASSRSGAPYEQYF.

V usage is TRBV7-9 and J usage is TRBJ1-2; 10 nucleotides agree with TRBD1. V lost 5 bases and J lost 0; bases outside the gene matches: 6. CDR1 is SEHNR and CDR2 is FQNEAQ in the germline V gene (reference sequence). This CDR3 is 16 amino acids long. CDR3 sequence: CASSPTGGASNYGYTF. The CDR3 bases are TGTGCCAGCAGCCCGACAGGGGGCGCTTCTAACTATGGCTACACCTTC.

The chain couples TRBV5-1 to TRBJ2-1; TRBD1 is a possible D gene (6 bases). The ends were cut back, 0 bases at V and 2 bases at J, with 6 bases in the middle. Looked up from germline, CDR1 is SGHRS and CDR2 is YFSETQ. The CDR3 covers 14 residues. CDR3 sequence reads: CASSLAGAYNEQFF. DNA of the CDR3: TGCGCCAGCAGCTTGGCAGGGGCCTACAATGAGCAGTTCTTC.

V gene TRBV11-3 combines with J gene TRBJ2-2; 8 bases fit TRBD1. Germline values: CDR1 SGHNT, CDR2 YENEEA. There are 14 residues in the CDR3. The trim removed 5 bases at V and 2 bases at J, leaving 1 base unmatched. This CDR3 reads CASSDRGNTGELFF. The DNA for the CDR3 is TGTGCCAGCAGCGACAGGGGAAACACCGGGGAGCTGTTTTTT.

As concerns this clone: Germline and junction disagree at one end, which may indicate a read error. The chain links TRBV6-1 to TRBJ2-3; 8 positions match TRBD1. Germline CDR1 reads MNHNS; CDR2 reads SASEGT. CDR3 size: 16 residues. The CDR3 region is CASSEGSRQGRDTQYF. DNA for the CDR3: TGTGCCAGCAGCGAAGGGTCTCGACAGGGGAGGGATACGCAGTATTTT.

This clone was observed a few times. The chain employs TRBV27 and TRBJ1-2, with unresolved D. CDR1 is MNHEY and CDR2 is SMNVEV in the germline V gene (reference sequence). This CDR3 comprises 15 residues. The V and J ends lost 5 bases and 2 bases respectively, with 15 bases between them. CDR3 nucleotide sequence: TGTGCCAGCAGTCCAAGACACTTAGAAAACTATGGCTACACCTTC. This gives the protein CASSPRHLENYGYTF.

This sequence joins TRBV7-2 and TRBJ1-3, with 8 bases fitting TRBD1. The trim removed 5 bases at V and 1 base at J, leaving 4 bases unmatched. CDR3 size: 15 residues. Germline V gene sequence: CDR1 SGHTA, CDR2 FQGNSA. As DNA, the CDR3 is TGTGCCAGCAGCCCGTGGACAGGGTCTGGAAACACCATATATTTT. Residues: CASSPWTGSGNTIYF.

The chain is built from TRBV5-4 and TRBJ1-1; D gene uncertain. Germline CDR1 SGHNT, CDR2 YYREEE (reference sequence). The CDR3 loop spans 16 amino acids. The germline V and J ends were trimmed by 2 bases and 4 bases, with 18 bases remaining between them. In DNA, the CDR3 is TGTGCCAGCAGCTTCGATGGTCGGCAGGAGGGCACTGAAGCTTTCTTT. Translated: CASSFDGRQEGTEAFF.

The chain couples TRBV18 to TRBJ2-7, with a tentative D call TRBD1 (5 bases). Trimming left V 2 bases short and J 2 bases short, with 10 bases between. The CDR3 covers 14 residues. Germline values: CDR1 KGHSH, CDR2 LQKENI. The CDR3 DNA follows: TGTGCCAGCTCACCAGGGGCAGGCACCTACGAGCAGTACTTC. It is translated as CASSPGAGTYEQYF.

V usage is TRBV7-9 and J usage is TRBJ1-1, with D possibly TRBD1 on 5 matching bases. V dropped 4 bases and J dropped 1 base, with 7 bases sitting between them. Germline V gene data show CDR1 as SEHNR and CDR2 as FQNEAQ (reference sequence). The CDR3 extends over 13 amino acids. The CDR3 sequence: CASSSQGNTEAFF. The CDR3, as DNA: TGTGCCAGCAGCTCCCAGGGGAACACTGAAGCTTTCTTT.